This TCR beta chain appears in the sequencing data of a study of cytomegalovirus exposure and HLA in healthy donors. Study at large: In a previous analysis, nearly 120 million unique TCR beta sequences were found from about 179 million T cells. When just under 400 donors were genotyped, 81% of them were found to fall in the Caucasian-associated ancestry cluster. Study outcomes and limitations: Serostatus for CMV was the only available immune exposure information. Likely technical artifact: a cluster of highly shared sequence variants.

Primers: 60 Vbeta forward and 13 Jbeta reverse. Measured with immunoSEQ multiplex PCR; TCRdb has only the in-frame clones, and not every one. Of over 100,000 clones in the sample, 75% to 80% are singletons; the top ten hold roughly 3.5%. With 7 bases removed from V and 0 bases from J, the gap between germline ends came to 16 bases. The CDR3 sequence is 16 residues long. Germline V gene sequence: CDR1 LNHDA, CDR2 SQIVND (reference sequence). As to this clone: The antigen is undetermined.

V usage is TRBV19 and J usage is TRBJ1-3; D perhaps matches TRBD1 (5 bases). The specimen sequenced was PBMCs. The source is a woman in her twenties or thirties in good health and CMV-seropositive. The CDR3 coding sequence is TGTGCCAGTATGACAGTGGGATCACACTCTGGAAACACCATATATTTT. It specifies CASMTVGSHSGNTIYF.